This TCR beta chain derives from a study of technical replicates of blood from four donors. This clone was seen a few times. CDR3 length: 14 residues. Trimming cost V 4 bases and J 5 bases; bases outside gene matches: 7. CDR1 SGHAT and CDR2 FQNNGV come from the germline V gene. TCRdb's table, derived via immunoSEQ multiplex PCR, lists solely in-frame clones and lacks some. This sample has roughly 14,000 clones; 80% to 90% occur once, and the top ten carry around 13%. The sequencing sample was made of PBMCs. The sequence came from a human donor in good health. The gene calls are TRBV11-2 and TRBJ2-7; 8 bases agree with TRBD2. The CDR3: CASSWTSTGDEQYF. In DNA, the CDR3 is TGTGCCAGCAGCTGGACTAGCACGGGGGACGAGCAGTACTTC. Filled out from reference TRBV11-2 and TRBJ2-7, the complete variable domain reads EAGVAQSPRYKIIEKRQSVAFWCNPISGHATLYWYQQILGQGPKLLIQFQNNGVVDDSQLPKDRFSAERLKGVDSTLKIQPAKLEDSAVYLCASSWTSTGDEQYFGPGTRLTVT.